The sample holds a few counts of the clone carrying this TCR beta chain. Its target is not known. Expressed TCRB transcripts were sequenced because the isolated RNA had all been reverse transcribed beforehand. An average of about 3.5 million reads was obtained for naive, central memory and regulatory T cell samples. Profiling relied on immunoSEQ multiplex PCR, and the TCRdb table lists in-frame clones only, not all of them. Of about 290,000 clones listed, about 8% are singletons. The sample belongs to a study of beta chain features in type 1 diabetes. Study-wide findings and caveats: More deletions and fewer insertions at VDJ junctions were found in patients with type 1 diabetes.

V was clipped by 0 bases and J by 6 bases, with 11 bases between them. The CDR3 sequence is 15 residues long. Looked up from germline, CDR1 is SGHNT and CDR2 is YENEEA. V usage is TRBV11-3 and J usage is TRBJ2-2, with D possibly matching TRBD2 (5 bases). Input material: central memory CD4+ T cells from blood. The receptor's source is a woman aged 18-35 years in good health. The CDR3 nucleotides are TGTGCCAGCAGCTTAGATTCGGGGAGCGCCGGGGAGCTGTTTTTT. Translating it yields CASSLDSGSAGELFF.